This T cell receptor beta chain derives from a study of shared clonotypes between healthy human individuals. Notes on the study in general: Larger estimated richness was generally seen in naive subsets than in memory subsets. Naive CD4 clonotypes were shared across a handful of donors at approximately 5.3%.

For every subset, genomic DNA was evenly distributed across several immunoSEQ plates. Libraries were prepared by immunoSEQ multiplex PCR; TCRdb keeps only in-frame clonotypes and omits some of them. This repertoire shows around 2,100,000 clones, about 95% found once; its top ten account for roughly 1%. A remark on this clone: What it binds is unknown.

Positive CCR7 selection of CD45RO-negative cells yielded the naive CD8 cells, and terminally differentiated effector memory CD45RA+ cells were excluded. Per the germline V gene, CDR1 is SEHNR and CDR2 is FQNEAQ (reference sequence). J lost 4 bases, V lost 3 bases, and 4 bases had no gene match. This CDR3 contains 15 residues. This chain links TRBV7-9 with TRBJ2-1; 9 nucleotides line up with TRBD2. Sequenced input: naive CD8+ T cells sorted from blood. The sequence was obtained from a man younger than 30 in good health. CDR3: CASSLASGEYNEQFF. CDR3 coding DNA: TGTGCCAGCAGCTTGGCTAGCGGGGAGTACAATGAGCAGTTCTTC.